There are many counts of the clone carrying this TCR beta chain. These data are taken from a study of T cell repertoires in cytomegalovirus infection. Study as a whole: Indicated by public TCR beta signatures were CMV infection and matching HLA type.

Trimming shortened V by 1 base and J by 9 bases, and 10 bases separated the two germline ends. CDR3 length equals 13 residues. Germline-derived CDR1 and CDR2 are SGHTA and FQGNSA. One entry per CDR3 protein results from TCRdb running MiXCR on the reads. The table records around 210,000 distinct CDR3 sequences, around 6.6% of them present only once. The clonotype was recovered from a human donor in good health (CMV status not recorded). Some clones in this sample may be carry-over from other donors' samples. The sample taken for sequencing was PBMCs. V gene TRBV7-2 combines with J gene TRBJ2-4; tentatively, D is TRBD2 (7 bases). In DNA, the CDR3 is TGTGCCAGCAGCTTAGACGCGGGGGCCATTCAGTACTTC. Protein: CASSLDAGAIQYF.